This TCR beta chain was retrieved from a study of T cells after posttransplantation cyclophosphamide. A marrow graft followed busulfan-fludarabine conditioning, with cyclophosphamide on days +3 and +4. TCRdb's copy holds only in-frame clones and misses some; the assay was immunoSEQ multiplex PCR. In the table there are 8,000 or so clones, around 90% of which are singletons. Trimming pared 2 bases from V and 5 bases from J, leaving 12 bases between. CDR1 is GTSNPN and CDR2 is SVGIG in the germline V gene (reference sequence). The CDR3 has 13 residues. Sample: CD4+ T cells sorted from blood, taken 1404 days after allogeneic stem cell transplant with posttransplant cyclophosphamide. The V gene is TRBV30, the J gene TRBJ1-2; no reliable D call. The TCR originated in a female patient between 50 and 60 years old who received an allogeneic stem cell transplant from a related donor, was CMV-positive, and had no GVHD. Some of the T cells may derive from the graft donor. The chain's CDR3 is CAWSSGGRYGYTF. The CDR3 region has the DNA TGTGCCTGGAGTTCGGGTGGGAGGTATGGCTACACCTTC. Variable domain in full (rest from reference TRBV30 and TRBJ1-2): SQTIHQWPATLVQPVGSPLSLECTVEGTSNPNLYWYRQAAGRGLQLLFYSVGIGQISSEVPQNLSASRPQDRQFILSSKKLLLSDSGFYLCAWSSGGRYGYTFGSGTRLTVV.